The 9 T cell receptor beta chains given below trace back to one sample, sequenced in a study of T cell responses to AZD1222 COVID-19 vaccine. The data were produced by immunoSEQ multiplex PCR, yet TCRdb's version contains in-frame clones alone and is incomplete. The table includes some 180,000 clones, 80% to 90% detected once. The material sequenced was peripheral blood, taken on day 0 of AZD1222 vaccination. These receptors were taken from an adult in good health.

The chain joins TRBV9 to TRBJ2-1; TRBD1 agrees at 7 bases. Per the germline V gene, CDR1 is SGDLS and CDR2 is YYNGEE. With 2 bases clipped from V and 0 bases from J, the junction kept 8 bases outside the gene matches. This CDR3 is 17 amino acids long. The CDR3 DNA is TGTGCCAGCAGCGTCGCCCAGGGACAGAACTCCTACAATGAGCAGTTCTTC. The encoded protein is CASSVAQGQNSYNEQFF.

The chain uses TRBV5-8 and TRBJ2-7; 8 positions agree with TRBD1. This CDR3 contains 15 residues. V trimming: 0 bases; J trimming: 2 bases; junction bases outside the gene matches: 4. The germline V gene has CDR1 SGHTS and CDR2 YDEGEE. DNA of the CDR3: TGTGCCAGCAGCTTGGGCCGGACAGGGACCTACGAGCAGTACTTC. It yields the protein CASSLGRTGTYEQYF. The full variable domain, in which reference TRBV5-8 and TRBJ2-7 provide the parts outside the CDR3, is EAGVTQSPTHLIKTRGQQATLRCSPISGHTSVYWYQQALGLGLQFLLWYDEGEERNRGNFPPRFSGRQFPNYSSELNVNALELEDSALYLCASSLGRTGTYEQYFGPGTRLTVT.

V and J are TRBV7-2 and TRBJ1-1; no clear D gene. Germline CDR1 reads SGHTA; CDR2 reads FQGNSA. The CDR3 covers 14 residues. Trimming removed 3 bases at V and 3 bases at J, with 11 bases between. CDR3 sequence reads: CASSFGSWDTEAFF. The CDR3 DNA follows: TGTGCCAGCAGCTTTGGTAGTTGGGACACTGAAGCTTTCTTT.

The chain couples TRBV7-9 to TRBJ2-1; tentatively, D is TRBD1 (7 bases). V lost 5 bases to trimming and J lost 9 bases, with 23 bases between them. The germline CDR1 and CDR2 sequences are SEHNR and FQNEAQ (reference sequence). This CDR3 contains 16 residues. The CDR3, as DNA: TGTGCCAGCAGCCCGCCCCGCGGAGGGGGCTTAGTTGAGCAGTTCTTC. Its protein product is CASSPPRGGGLVEQFF.

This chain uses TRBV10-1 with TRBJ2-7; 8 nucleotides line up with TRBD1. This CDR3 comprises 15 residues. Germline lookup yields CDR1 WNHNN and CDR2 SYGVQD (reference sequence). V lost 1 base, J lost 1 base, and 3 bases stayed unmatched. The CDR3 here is CASSEYRGSSYEQYF. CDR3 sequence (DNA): TGCGCCAGCAGTGAGTACAGGGGGTCGTCCTACGAGCAGTACTTC.

The CDR3 DNA reads as TGTGCCAGTAGTATTTTGAGGGAGCAGCAGTTCTTC. It encodes CASSILREQQFF. The genes are TRBV19 and TRBJ2-1; perhaps TRBD2 as D (5 bases). This CDR3 region has 12 residues. V dropped 3 bases and J dropped 11 bases, with 11 bases sitting between them. In germline, CDR1 is LNHDA, CDR2 SQIVND (reference sequence).

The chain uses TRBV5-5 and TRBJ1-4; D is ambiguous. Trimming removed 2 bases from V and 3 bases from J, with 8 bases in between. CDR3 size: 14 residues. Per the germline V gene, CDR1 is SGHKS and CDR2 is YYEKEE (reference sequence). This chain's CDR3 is CASSFGFPNEKLFF. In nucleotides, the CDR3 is TGTGCCAGCAGCTTCGGGTTCCCTAATGAAAAACTGTTTTTT.

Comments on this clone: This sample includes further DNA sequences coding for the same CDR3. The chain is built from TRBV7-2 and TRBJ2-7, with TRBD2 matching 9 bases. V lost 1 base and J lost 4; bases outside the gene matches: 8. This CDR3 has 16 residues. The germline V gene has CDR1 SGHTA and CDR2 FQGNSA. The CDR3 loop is CASSLVSSGKLYEQYF. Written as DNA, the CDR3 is TGTGCCAGCAGCTTAGTGTCTAGCGGGAAACTTTACGAGCAGTACTTC.

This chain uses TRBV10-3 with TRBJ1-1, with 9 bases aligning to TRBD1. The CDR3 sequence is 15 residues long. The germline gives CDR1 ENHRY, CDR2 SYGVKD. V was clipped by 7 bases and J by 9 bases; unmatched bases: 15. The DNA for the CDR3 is TGTGCCATCACCCCTGGGACAGGGCGGACCTCAAAAGCTTTCTTT. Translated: CAITPGTGRTSKAFF.